This TCR beta chain is drawn from a study of T cell responses to AZD1222 COVID-19 vaccine. Of note for this clone: Its antigen is not known.

CDR1 is SGHNT, CDR2 YYREEE, per germline (reference sequence). Trimming left V 1 base short and J 2 bases short, with 14 bases between. The CDR3 runs 16 residues. Combined were second doses at about 4 or about 12 weeks. Study results and limitations: Spike was spanned by vaccine-associated CD4 TCRs, with dominance at 160-218 and 743-854.

Method: immunoSEQ multiplex PCR; TCRdb's copy keeps in-frame clones and lacks some. The sample includes fewer than 90,000 clones, 85% to 90% of them seen just once. V gene TRBV5-4 combines with J gene TRBJ2-3, with D tentatively TRBD1 (6 bases). This TCR was sampled from an adult who received the AZD1222 COVID-19 vaccine. The sample in question was peripheral blood, obtained 28 days after the second AZD1222 dose. This CDR3 is CASSLQGRGHTDTQYF. For the CDR3, the DNA is TGTGCCAGCAGCTTGCAGGGCCGGGGACACACAGATACGCAGTATTTT.